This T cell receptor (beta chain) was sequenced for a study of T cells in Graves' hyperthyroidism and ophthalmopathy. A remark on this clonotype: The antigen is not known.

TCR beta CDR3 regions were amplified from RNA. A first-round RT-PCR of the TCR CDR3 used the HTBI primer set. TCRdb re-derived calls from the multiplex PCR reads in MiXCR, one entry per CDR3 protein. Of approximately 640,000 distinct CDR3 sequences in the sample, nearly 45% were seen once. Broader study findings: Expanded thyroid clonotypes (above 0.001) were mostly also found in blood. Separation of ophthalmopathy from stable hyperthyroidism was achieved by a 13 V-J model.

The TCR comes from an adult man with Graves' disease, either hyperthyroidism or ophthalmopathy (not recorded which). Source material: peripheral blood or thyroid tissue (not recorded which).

The DNA of the CDR3 is TGTGCCAGCAGTACATGGGACAGGGGGAACACTGAAGCTTTCTTT. Translating gives CASSTWDRGNTEAFF. The chain couples TRBV9 to TRBJ1-1; 10 bases match TRBD1. This CDR3 has 15 amino acids. V trimming: 5 bases; J trimming: 1 base; junction bases outside the gene matches: 5. CDR1 is SGDLS and CDR2 is YYNGEE in the germline V gene.